This T cell receptor beta chain was sequenced in a study of T cells in Graves' hyperthyroidism and ophthalmopathy. General observations from the study: Most thyroid clonotypes expanded above 0.001 appeared in blood too. Separation of ophthalmopathy from stable hyperthyroidism was achieved by a 13 V-J model.

The table lists this clonotype with many counts. What it recognizes is unknown. Per the germline V gene, CDR1 is MNHEY and CDR2 is SMNVEV (reference sequence). The germline V and J ends were trimmed by 7 bases and 2 bases, with 11 bases remaining between them. This CDR3 is 13 amino acids long. The CDR3 regions of TCR beta were amplified from RNA transcripts. An initial round of RT-PCR targeting the TCR CDR3 relied on the HTBI primer set. TCRdb reprocessed the multiplex PCR reads via MiXCR and lists one record per CDR3 protein. Counted here are a few hundred thousand distinct CDR3 sequences, more than 15% occurring once; the ten biggest clones make up around 17%. The PBMCs were sourced from fresh peripheral blood (about 9.6 ml).

The clonotype was recovered from a woman younger than 30 with Graves' ophthalmopathy. The rearrangement links TRBV27 to TRBJ2-5, with D hard to call. The specimen was blood. CDR3 nucleotide sequence: TGTGCCAGCACCAGAGCGCCTCAAGAGACCCAGTACTTC. It specifies CASTRAPQETQYF.